The next 26 T cell receptor beta chains were all read from a single sample in a study of regulatory T cells in long-lasting Graves disease. As for time point: persistent/refractory GD, antithyroid drugs over 5 years with positive TRAb. RNA extracted from PBMCs served as the sequencing template. Construction of TCR beta libraries relied on iRepertoire HTBI primers and on Arm-PCR targeting CDR3 regions. TCRdb re-analysed the multiplex PCR reads in MiXCR, keeping a single row per CDR3 protein. The top ten hold over 11% of the sample, which has roughly 400,000 distinct CDR3 sequences, 21% seen once. The sample here was peripheral blood mononuclear cells (PBMCs), taken when the disease was refractory, from a patient treated with antithyroid drugs. These TCRs come from a female donor with Graves disease.

This clonotype was detected many times. The J gene is TRBJ1-1, the V gene TRBV2; D gene unclear. The CDR3 length is 12 residues. Germline V lookup: CDR1 SNHLY, CDR2 FYNNEI. V was clipped by 5 bases and J by 2 bases, with 6 bases between them. CDR3 amino acids: CASSNSNTEAFF. The CDR3 DNA is TGTGCCAGCAGTAACAGCAACACTGAAGCTTTCTTT. Drawing the rest from reference TRBV2 and TRBJ1-1, the complete variable domain is EPEVTQTPSHQVTQMGQEVILRCVPISNHLYFYWYRQILGQKVEFLVSFYNNEISEKSEIFDDQFSVERPDGSNFTLKIRSTKLEDSAMYFCASSNSNTEAFFGQGTRLTVV.

This clonotype was counted at least ten times. The chain joins TRBV2 to TRBJ1-5, with no clear D. Germline lookup yields CDR1 SNHLY and CDR2 FYNNEI. This CDR3 contains 13 residues. The CDR3: CVVGDGSNQPQHF. CDR3 DNA sequence: TGTGTGGTGGGTGATGGGAGCAATCAGCCCCAGCATTTT.

This clonotype was counted many times. The CDR3 region is CASSGGLVAKNIQYF. CDR3 DNA sequence: TGTGCCAGCAGTGGCGGATTGGTAGCCAAAAACATTCAGTACTTC. V is TRBV28 and J is TRBJ2-4; D is undetermined. This CDR3 contains 15 residues. V lost 5 bases and J lost 0, with 11 bases in between. CDR1 is MDHEN, CDR2 SYDVKM, per germline.

For this clonotype: At one end the junction does not follow the germline gene, possibly because of a read error. CDR3 sequence (DNA): TGTGCCAGTAGTATAGAGTGGCTCCCCCCGCATTTT. It yields the protein CASSIEWLPPHF. This chain connects TRBV19 to TRBJ1-5; no clear D. The CDR3 covers 12 residues. Germline CDR1 is LNHDA and CDR2 is SQIVND (reference sequence).

The chain's CDR3 is CASSSTGTSGRSSYEQYF. The CDR3 DNA sequence: TGTGCCAGCAGCTCCACCGGGACTAGCGGTCGAAGCTCCTACGAGCAGTACTTC. The V gene is TRBV13, the J gene TRBJ2-7; TRBD2 aligns across 11 bases. The trim removed 4 bases at V and 0 bases at J, leaving 11 bases unmatched. Germline V CDR1 and CDR2: PRHDT, FYEKMQ (reference sequence). The CDR3 covers 18 residues.

This clonotype was seen more than once but under ten times. This sequence joins TRBV7-2 and TRBJ1-3, with D perhaps TRBD1 (5 bases). V lost 5 bases and J 4 bases, leaving 12 bases between the germline ends. Germline V gene lookup returns CDR1 SGHTA and CDR2 FQGNSA. The CDR3 covers 14 residues. The CDR3 loop reads CASSRGGTGNTIYF. The CDR3 nucleotides read TGTGCCAGCAGCCGTGGGGGGACCGGAAACACCATATATTTT.

The chain uses TRBV19 and TRBJ2-1; 9 bases match TRBD2. Germline CDR1 and CDR2: LNHDA and SQIVND (reference sequence). J was trimmed by 5 bases and V by 7 bases; bases with no gene match: 6. The CDR3 runs to 14 residues. For the CDR3, the DNA is TGTGCCAGTACCAGACTAGCGGCTGACAATGAGCAGTTCTTC. Protein sequence: CASTRLAADNEQFF.

The chain joins TRBV7-3 to TRBJ2-7, with D perhaps matching TRBD1 or TRBD2 (6 bases each). The germline V gene has CDR1 SGHTA and CDR2 FQGTGA. Between the trimmed V and J ends, which lost 5 bases and 5 bases, there was a span of 16 bases. The CDR3 is 14 amino acids. CDR3 nucleotide sequence: TGTGCCAGCAGCATTAGCGGAGGGGGAAACGAGCAGTACTTC. Translated, it gives CASSISGGGNEQYF.

About this clonotype: One junction end disagrees with the germline gene, perhaps due to a read error. The chain employs TRBV6-4 and TRBJ2-6; TRBD1 matches 10 bases. Germline V gene lookup returns CDR1 MRHNA and CDR2 SNTAGT. The CDR3 contains 18 residues. CDR3 residues: CAGRTGTGVSNGANVLTF. The CDR3 nucleotides are TGTGCCGGCAGAACCGGGACAGGGGTTTCTAATGGGGCCAACGTCCTGACTTTC.

This clonotype appeared many times. DNA of the CDR3: TGTGCCAGCAGTTTATTTGGCCGGACAGTGAATCAGCCCCAGCATTTT. This sequence encodes CASSLFGRTVNQPQHF. The rearrangement uses TRBV28 and TRBJ1-5, with D maybe TRBD1 (6 bases). This CDR3 spans 16 amino acids. V lost 1 base and J 4 bases, leaving 14 bases between the germline ends. Per the germline V gene, CDR1 is MDHEN and CDR2 is SYDVKM.

In its sample, this clonotype was seen many times. This chain joins TRBV6-1 and TRBJ1-2, with D tentatively TRBD1 (5 bases). The CDR3 loop spans 13 amino acids. CDR1 and CDR2 from the germline V gene are MNHNS and SASEGT. The V end lost 6 bases, the J end lost 4 bases, and 12 bases lay between the germline ends. CDR3 nucleotides: TGTGCCAGCAGACAGGACGGCGGCTATGGCTACACCTTC. The encoded protein is CASRQDGGYGYTF.

At least ten counts were recorded for this clonotype. The gene calls are TRBV20-1 and TRBJ1-2; 8 positions match TRBD1. The trim removed 4 bases at V and 7 bases at J, leaving 8 bases unmatched. The CDR3 length is 13 residues. Per germline, CDR1 DFQATT and CDR2 SNEGSKA (reference sequence). The CDR3 DNA reads TGCAGTGCTACGACCTTACAGGGGGGTGGCTACACCTTC. It is translated as CSATTLQGGGYTF.

This clonotype showed up many times. This sequence joins TRBV12-3 or TRBV12-4 and TRBJ1-1; D gene unclear. V lost 2 bases to trimming and J lost 0 bases, with 16 bases between them. The CDR3 has 17 residues. The DNA for the CDR3 is TGTGCCAGCAGTTTACGCAGTGCGGGTCCCTTGAACACTGAAGCTTTCTTT. This sequence encodes CASSLRSAGPLNTEAFF.

In its sample, this clonotype was seen many times. This rearrangement joins TRBV28 to TRBJ1-5; D remains ambiguous. Per germline, CDR1 MDHEN and CDR2 SYDVKM. Trimming left V 1 base short and J 5 bases short, with 9 bases between. There are 14 residues in the CDR3. The CDR3 here is CASSLSQIYQPQHF. DNA of the CDR3: TGTGCCAGCAGTTTATCCCAGATCTATCAGCCCCAGCATTTT.

This clonotype was detected ten times or more. The rearrangement joins TRBV3-1 to TRBJ2-7, with a possible D match to TRBD2 (5 bases). The CDR3 contains 15 residues. Per the germline V gene, CDR1 is LGHDT and CDR2 is YNNKEL (reference sequence). V was trimmed by 0 bases and J by 3 bases, leaving 12 bases between them. This chain's CDR3 is CASSQDARERYEQYF. CDR3 DNA: TGTGCCAGCAGCCAAGATGCCCGGGAACGCTACGAGCAGTACTTC.

The chain joins TRBV29-1 to TRBJ2-5, with D possibly TRBD2 on 6 matching bases. This CDR3 has 15 amino acids. V gave up 6 bases and J gave up 5 bases, with 22 bases separating them. Germline values: CDR1 SQVTM, CDR2 ANQGSEA. The CDR3 sequence: CSVETSGTSRETQYF. The CDR3, as DNA: TGCAGCGTCGAGACTAGTGGGACCAGTAGGGAGACCCAGTACTTC.

The table lists this clonotype with many counts. The rearrangement links TRBV6-2 or TRBV6-3 to TRBJ2-2, with TRBD2 identical over 8 bases. The CDR3 length is 15 residues. Germline assignment: CDR1 MNHEY and CDR2 SVGEGT. Germline trimming cut 2 bases from V and 5 bases from J; bases unmatched to any gene: 4. The CDR3 DNA reads as TGTGCCAGCAGTTACACGGGAGGGGGTACCGGGGAGCTGTTTTTT. As protein: CASSYTGGGTGELFF.

The table lists this clonotype with many counts. The chain combines TRBV6-1 with TRBJ2-7; 9 nucleotides align to TRBD1. This CDR3 has 14 amino acids. The germline gives CDR1 MNHNS, CDR2 SASEGT. Trimming took 5 bases from V and 3 from J; bases not matched to a gene: 5. CDR3 nucleotides: TGTGCCAGCAGTAACAGGGACAGGGTCTACGAGCAGTACTTC. Translation: CASSNRDRVYEQYF.

This sequence joins TRBV6-1 and TRBJ2-2, with D possibly TRBD2 on 5 matching bases. With 6 bases removed from V and 2 bases from J, the gap between germline ends came to 16 bases. There are 16 residues in the CDR3. Germline V gene data show CDR1 as MNHNS and CDR2 as SASEGT. The chain's CDR3 is CASSRLGRGNTGELFF. As DNA, the CDR3 is TGTGCCAGCAGCCGACTTGGACGGGGTAACACCGGGGAGCTGTTTTTT.

The gene calls are TRBV28 and TRBJ2-3; D ambiguous. Trimming pared 6 bases from V and 4 bases from J, leaving 8 bases between. Germline values: CDR1 MDHEN, CDR2 SYDVKM. The CDR3 contains 12 residues. The CDR3, as DNA: TGTGCCAGCAGCCGTGGGGCAGATACGCAGTATTTT. It codes for CASSRGADTQYF.

This sequence joins TRBV30 and TRBJ1-1; D gene uncertain. Germline CDR1 reads GTSNPN; CDR2 reads SVGIG (reference sequence). The CDR3 totals 11 residues. V lost 5 bases and J lost 4, with 8 bases in between. The CDR3 DNA is TGTGCCTGGGGGTCGGGCACTGAAGCTTTCTTT. This sequence encodes CAWGSGTEAFF.

This clonotype was seen repeatedly, ten times or more. The chain has TRBV27 and TRBJ2-7; TRBD2 might be the D (5 bases). This CDR3 region has 11 residues. The V gene lost 6 bases and the J gene lost 6 bases, with 9 bases spanning the gap. The V gene's germline CDR1 is MNHEY and CDR2 SMNVEV (reference sequence). The chain's CDR3 is CASSRGLEQYF. CDR3 DNA sequence: TGTGCCAGCAGCCGGGGTCTCGAGCAGTACTTC.

This clonotype was detected ten times or more. The V call is TRBV28, the J call TRBJ1-1, with D hard to call. The CDR3 spans 16 residues. Trimming cost V 6 bases and J 1 base, with 18 bases left between them. Germline values: CDR1 MDHEN, CDR2 SYDVKM. The CDR3, as DNA: TGTGCCAGCAGCCAAGAACACCTCCCTACGAACACTGAAGCTTTCTTT. This codes for CASSQEHLPTNTEAFF.

The chain is built from TRBV12-3 or TRBV12-4 and TRBJ2-5, with D possibly being TRBD2 (5 bases). CDR3 length: 14 amino acids. V lost 4 bases, J lost 1 base, and 10 bases lay in between. The CDR3 region has the DNA TGTGCCAGCAGTTCTCTAGCCCCCCAAGAGACCCAGTACTTC. It specifies CASSSLAPQETQYF.

Many counts were recorded for this clonotype. The chain employs TRBV10-2 and TRBJ2-7, with TRBD1 identical over 7 bases. The germline V gene has CDR1 WSHSY and CDR2 SAAADI. The CDR3 extends over 14 amino acids. Germline trimming cut 6 bases from V and 5 bases from J; bases unmatched to any gene: 10. The CDR3 region is CASREVPGQNEQYF. The CDR3 region has the DNA TGCGCCAGCAGGGAAGTCCCGGGACAGAACGAGCAGTACTTC.

This clonotype was found many times. The chain joins TRBV5-1 to TRBJ2-7, with TRBD2 matching over 9 bases. Germline V gene data show CDR1 as SGHRS and CDR2 as YFSETQ. V lost 5 bases and J lost 3; bases outside the gene matches: 9. The CDR3 length is 15 residues. This chain's CDR3 is CASRDHLAGNYEQYF. As DNA, the CDR3 is TGCGCCAGCAGAGATCATCTAGCGGGAAACTACGAGCAGTACTTC. Together with reference TRBV5-1 and TRBJ2-7, the CDR3 gives the full variable domain: KAGVTQTPRYLIKTRGQQVTLSCSPISGHRSVSWYQQTPGQGLQFLFEYFSETQRNKGNFPGRFSGRQFSNSRSEMNVSTLELGDSALYLCASRDHLAGNYEQYFGPGTRLTVT.